This TCR beta chain is from a study of metastatic and nonmetastatic thyroid tumors. Study summary: Where malignant and benign thyroid patients were concerned, repertoires were compared across blood and tumor or nodule tissue.

None of the patients had undergone any treatment ahead of thyroid surgery. Overall study findings and caveats: Reported TCR beta diversity, measured in blood and tumor, was significantly higher for malignant thyroid tumors than for benign nodules.

The CDR3 is made up of 15 amino acids. Germline V gives CDR1 SGHRS, CDR2 YFSETQ. Trimming removed 5 bases at V and 4 bases at J, with 15 bases between. In the original workflow: CDR3 differences across clinicopathological groups were used to build a distant-metastasis classifier for papillary thyroid cancer. TCRdb re-clonotyped the PCR reads through MiXCR. What appears here as the V and J calls and clone size reflects TCRdb's work, not the paper's. This table holds around 28,000 clones, around 16% found once. A note on this clone: What it recognizes is unknown.

Sequenced: blood. The source of this sequence is a female donor with papillary thyroid cancer or a benign thyroid nodule (not recorded which). Some clones in this sample may be carry-over from other donors' samples. The chain is built from TRBV5-1 and TRBJ2-2; D possibly corresponds to TRBD1 (6 bases). The CDR3 nucleotides read TGCGCCAGCAGAGAGACAGGTTCCAGCACCGGGGAGCTGTTTTTT. Translated, it gives CASRETGSSTGELFF. Using reference TRBV5-1 and TRBJ2-2 for the parts outside the CDR3, the full variable domain is KAGVTQTPRYLIKTRGQQVTLSCSPISGHRSVSWYQQTPGQGLQFLFEYFSETQRNKGNFPGRFSGRQFSNSRSEMNVSTLELGDSALYLCASRETGSSTGELFFGEGSRLTVL.